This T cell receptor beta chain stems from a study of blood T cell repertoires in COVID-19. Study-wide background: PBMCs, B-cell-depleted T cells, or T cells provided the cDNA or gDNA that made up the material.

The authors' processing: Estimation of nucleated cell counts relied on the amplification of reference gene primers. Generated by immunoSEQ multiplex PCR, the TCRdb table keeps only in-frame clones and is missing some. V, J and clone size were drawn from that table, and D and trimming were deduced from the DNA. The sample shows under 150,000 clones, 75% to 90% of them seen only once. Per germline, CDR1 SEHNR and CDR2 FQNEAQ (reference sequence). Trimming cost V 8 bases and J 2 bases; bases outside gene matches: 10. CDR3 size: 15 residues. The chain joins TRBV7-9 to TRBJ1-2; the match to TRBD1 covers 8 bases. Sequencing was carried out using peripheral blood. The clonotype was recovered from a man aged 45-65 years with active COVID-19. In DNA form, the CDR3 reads TGTGCCAGCGAAGGCAGGGGGCGTGTAAACTATGGCTACACCTTC. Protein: CASEGRGRVNYGYTF.